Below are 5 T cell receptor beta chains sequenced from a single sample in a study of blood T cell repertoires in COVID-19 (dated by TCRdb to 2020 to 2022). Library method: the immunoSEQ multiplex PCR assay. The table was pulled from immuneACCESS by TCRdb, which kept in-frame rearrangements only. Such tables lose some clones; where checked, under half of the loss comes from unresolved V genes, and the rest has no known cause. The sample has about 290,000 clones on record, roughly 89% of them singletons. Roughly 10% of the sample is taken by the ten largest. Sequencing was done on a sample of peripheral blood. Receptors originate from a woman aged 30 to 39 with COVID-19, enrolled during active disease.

This CDR3 reads CASSYSGTRGQETQYF. In DNA, the CDR3 is TGTGCCAGCAGTTACTCCGGGACTAGGGGGCAAGAGACCCAGTACTTC. The gene calls are TRBV6-5 and TRBJ2-5; 8 bases map to TRBD2. Germline lookup yields CDR1 MNHEY and CDR2 SVGAGI. V trimming: 0 bases; J trimming: 2 bases; junction bases outside the gene matches: 5. This CDR3 contains 16 residues.

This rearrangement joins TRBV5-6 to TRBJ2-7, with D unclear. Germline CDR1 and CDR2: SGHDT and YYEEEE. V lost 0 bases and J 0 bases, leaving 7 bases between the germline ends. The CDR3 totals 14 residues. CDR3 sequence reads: CASSLGGYSYEQYF. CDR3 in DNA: TGTGCCAGCAGCTTGGGAGGATACTCCTACGAGCAGTACTTC.

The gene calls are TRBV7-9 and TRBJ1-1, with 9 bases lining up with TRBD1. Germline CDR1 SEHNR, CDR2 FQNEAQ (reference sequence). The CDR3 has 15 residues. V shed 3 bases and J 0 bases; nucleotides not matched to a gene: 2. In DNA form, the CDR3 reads TGTGCCAGCAGCTTGGGACAGGGTATGAACACTGAAGCTTTCTTT. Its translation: CASSLGQGMNTEAFF.

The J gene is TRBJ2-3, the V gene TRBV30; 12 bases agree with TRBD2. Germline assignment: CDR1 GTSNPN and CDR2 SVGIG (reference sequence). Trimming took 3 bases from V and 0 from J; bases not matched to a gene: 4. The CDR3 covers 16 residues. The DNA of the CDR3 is TGTGCCTGGAGCCCCGGACTAGCGGGGAGCACAGATACGCAGTATTTT. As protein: CAWSPGLAGSTDTQYF. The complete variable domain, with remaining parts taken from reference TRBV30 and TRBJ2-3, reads SQTIHQWPATLVQPVGSPLSLECTVEGTSNPNLYWYRQAAGRGLQLLFYSVGIGQISSEVPQNLSASRPQDRQFILSSKKLLLSDSGFYLCAWSPGLAGSTDTQYFGPGTRLTVL.

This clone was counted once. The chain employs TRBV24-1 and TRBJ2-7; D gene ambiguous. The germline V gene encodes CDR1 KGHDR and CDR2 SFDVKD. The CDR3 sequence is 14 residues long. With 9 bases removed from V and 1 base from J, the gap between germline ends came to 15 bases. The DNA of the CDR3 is TGTGCCACCTTCCCGGTTAGTGTATCCTACGAGCAGTACTTC. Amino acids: CATFPVSVSYEQYF.